These 23 T cell receptor beta chains originate from one sample sequenced in a study of blood T cell repertoires in COVID-19. Assay used: immunoSEQ multiplex PCR; TCRdb lists only in-frame clones, some missing. The sample includes 200,000 to 250,000 clones, around 84% seen only once; the top ten take 15% to 20%. Sequenced material: peripheral blood. The receptor set was obtained from a woman of 80 years or more with active or convalescent COVID-19.

The chain joins TRBV21-1 to TRBJ2-3; the table assigns TRBD2, which was not confirmed against the DNA. TRBV21-1 is designated a pseudogene. CDR3 length: 19 residues. Written as DNA, the CDR3 is TGTGCCAGCAGCAAACTCAAGCCGACTAGCGGGGGCCTCACAGATACGCAGTATTTT. Translated: CASSKLKPTSGGLTDTQYF.

This chain links TRBV4-2 with TRBJ2-7, with D possibly being TRBD1 (6 bases). Germline CDR1 reads LGHNA; CDR2 reads YNFKEQ. This CDR3 contains 20 residues. V was shortened by 0 bases and J by 4 bases, with 28 bases between the two germline ends. This CDR3 reads CASSQDPSSGTRVYRYEQYF. The CDR3 DNA reads TGTGCCAGCAGCCAAGATCCATCCTCCGGGACAAGGGTCTACCGATACGAGCAGTACTTC.

This clone was seen a handful of times. J is TRBJ2-7 and V is TRBV5-1; D perhaps matches TRBD2 (6 bases). The CDR3 covers 13 residues. V dropped 4 bases and J dropped 3 bases, with 11 bases sitting between them. Germline V gene lookup returns CDR1 SGHRS and CDR2 YFSETQ. The CDR3 nucleotides are TGCGCCAGCAGCGAGACCGGGGGCTACGAGCAGTACTTC. It encodes CASSETGGYEQYF.

The J gene is TRBJ1-4, the V gene TRBV20-1, with D uncertain. The CDR3 has 13 residues. V was shortened by 3 bases and J by 5 bases, with 10 bases between the two germline ends. CDR1 and CDR2 from the germline V gene are DFQATT and SNEGSKA (reference sequence). As DNA, the CDR3 is TGCAGTGCTAGTACGGGGAACAATGAAAAACTGTTTTTT. Translated: CSASTGNNEKLFF.

This chain joins TRBV6-1 and TRBJ1-1; D unresolved. This CDR3 spans 15 amino acids. Looked up from germline, CDR1 is MNHNS and CDR2 is SASEGT. V lost 2 bases to trimming and J lost 0 bases, with 10 bases between them. CDR3 DNA sequence: TGTGCCAGCAGTGAAAGGAGGCAAATGAACACTGAAGCTTTCTTT. Amino acids: CASSERRQMNTEAFF.

The V and J genes are TRBV6-5 and TRBJ2-5; 7 bases agree with TRBD2. The V gene's germline CDR1 is MNHEY and CDR2 SVGAGI. Losses at the gene ends were 7 bases for V and 1 base for J; bases not matched to a gene: 9. This CDR3 has 15 amino acids. The CDR3 loop reads CASKVAGEIQETQYF. CDR3 nucleotide sequence: TGTGCCAGCAAGGTCGCGGGGGAGATCCAAGAGACCCAGTACTTC.

This chain connects TRBV6-5 to TRBJ2-5, with D perhaps matching TRBD2 (5 bases). V was pared by 5 bases and J by 0 bases, with 13 bases between. Per the germline V gene, CDR1 is MNHEY and CDR2 is SVGAGI. The CDR3 spans 15 residues. The DNA of the CDR3 is TGTGCCAGCAGTACAGAGGGTTGGAACCAAGAGACCCAGTACTTC. Amino acids: CASSTEGWNQETQYF.

This clone was observed at least ten times. The rearrangement links TRBV5-8 to TRBJ1-2, with TRBD1 matching over 7 bases. CDR3 size: 14 residues. The junction had 7 bases not matched to a gene; V was cut back by 4 bases and J by 4 bases. Germline V gene lookup returns CDR1 SGHTS and CDR2 YDEGEE. DNA for the CDR3: TGTGCCAGCAGCAGAGGACAGGAGGGCTATGGCTACACCTTC. Its protein product is CASSRGQEGYGYTF.

In this sample, this clone turned up once. J is TRBJ1-6 and V is TRBV5-4, with 8 nucleotides matching TRBD1. Per germline, CDR1 SGHNT and CDR2 YYREEE (reference sequence). The CDR3 is 15 residues long. Trimming at V came to 4 bases and at J to 8 bases, leaving 8 bases not matched to a gene. The CDR3 reads CASSKDRAGDSPLHF. Here the CDR3 DNA reads TGTGCCAGCAGCAAGGACAGGGCAGGTGATTCACCCCTCCACTTT.

J is TRBJ2-7 and V is TRBV18, with 8 positions matching TRBD2. V shed 1 base and J 0 bases; nucleotides not matched to a gene: 5. Germline V lookup: CDR1 KGHSH, CDR2 LQKENI. The CDR3 contains 16 residues. CDR3: CASSPRGSGTSYEQYF. For the CDR3, the DNA is TGTGCCAGCTCACCACGGGGTAGCGGGACCTCCTACGAGCAGTACTTC.

The chain is built from TRBV7-2 and TRBJ2-2, with a possible D match to TRBD2 (5 bases). Per the germline V gene, CDR1 is SGHTA and CDR2 is FQGNSA. The CDR3 loop spans 16 amino acids. Trimming cost V 5 bases and J 2 bases, with 15 bases left between them. The CDR3 nucleotides read TGTGCCAGCAGCGCTCAGCGGTCGGTTAACACCGGGGAGCTGTTTTTT. Translation gives CASSAQRSVNTGELFF.

This clone was detected only a few times. The chain carries TRBV6-1 and TRBJ1-1, with TRBD1 matching 10 bases. Losses at the gene ends were 3 bases for V and 10 bases for J; bases not matched to a gene: 14. This CDR3 is 16 amino acids long. The V gene's germline CDR1 is MNHNS and CDR2 SASEGT. The CDR3 coding sequence is TGTGCCAGCAGTGATCAACCGGGACAGGGGTTAGTTGTAGCTTTCTTT. Translation: CASSDQPGQGLVVAFF.

About this clone itself: One end of the junction varies from germline; a read error may be responsible. J is TRBJ2-1 and V is TRBV7-7; D remains unclear. The germline CDR1 and CDR2 sequences are SSHAT and FNYEAQ (reference sequence). The CDR3 is 13 amino acids. The CDR3 reads CASSFQIAGEQFF. CDR3 sequence (DNA): TGTGCTAGCAGCTTTCAGATAGCCGGTGAGCAGTTCTTC.

The genes are TRBV6-4 and TRBJ1-1; possibly TRBD1 for D (6 bases). The V end lost 0 bases, the J end lost 7 bases, and 6 bases lay between the germline ends. The CDR3 sequence is 12 residues long. Germline CDR1 reads MRHNA; CDR2 reads SNTAGT. In nucleotides, the CDR3 is TGTGCCAGCAGTGACTCAGGGGGTGAAGCTTTCTTT. Protein sequence: CASSDSGGEAFF.

This clone was observed a few times. This chain uses TRBV11-3 with TRBJ1-1; 7 nucleotides align to TRBD1. The CDR3 runs to 15 residues. Germline loops: CDR1 SGHNT, CDR2 YENEEA. The V segment lost 1 base and the J segment 1 base; nucleotides outside the gene matches: 3. The CDR3 DNA reads TGTGCCAGCAGCTTAGTCGGGACAGAGAACACTGAAGCTTTCTTT. Protein sequence: CASSLVGTENTEAFF.

A note on this clone: The sample contains more than one DNA sequence encoding this CDR3. V and J are TRBV6-5 and TRBJ1-6, with 7 bases identical to TRBD1. The length of the CDR3 is 16 residues. Germline V gene lookup returns CDR1 MNHEY and CDR2 SVGAGI. The ends lost 2 bases at V and 7 bases at J; junction bases unmatched: 8. The CDR3 DNA sequence: TGTGCCAGCAGTTACGCCCCGGGACAGAGCAATTCACCCCTCCACTTT. This sequence encodes CASSYAPGQSNSPLHF.

The rearrangement uses TRBV7-9 and TRBJ1-1; D is undetermined. CDR1 SEHNR and CDR2 FQNEAQ come from the germline V gene (reference sequence). Trimming pared 5 bases from V and 0 bases from J, leaving 7 bases between. This CDR3 comprises 13 residues. The CDR3 coding sequence is TGTGCCAGCAGCGGAACAGTGAACACTGAAGCTTTCTTT. The encoded protein is CASSGTVNTEAFF.

This sequence joins TRBV9 and TRBJ1-1; D might be TRBD1 (6 bases). V was clipped by 2 bases and J by 1 base, with 12 bases between them. The V gene's germline CDR1 is SGDLS and CDR2 YYNGEE. The CDR3 is 15 amino acids. The chain's CDR3 is CASSVSGQTNTEAFF. The CDR3 bases are TGTGCCAGCAGCGTCAGCGGACAGACGAACACTGAAGCTTTCTTT.

The rearrangement uses TRBV28 and TRBJ2-2, with D possibly matching TRBD1 (6 bases). CDR3 size: 17 residues. Germline V gene lookup returns CDR1 MDHEN and CDR2 SYDVKM. V was clipped by 2 bases and J by 2 bases, with 15 bases between them. Written as DNA, the CDR3 is TGTGCCAGCAGTTTAATCCCAGGGGTAATCAACACCGGGGAGCTGTTTTTT. As protein: CASSLIPGVINTGELFF.

The genes are TRBV6-6 and TRBJ2-7; 12 bases align to TRBD2. Losses at the gene ends were 1 base for V and 5 bases for J; bases not matched to a gene: 6. This CDR3 region has 16 residues. Germline CDR1 MNHNY, CDR2 SVGAGI (reference sequence). CDR3 amino acids: CASSYYSSGGAHEQYF. For the CDR3, the DNA is TGTGCCAGCAGTTACTATTCTAGCGGGGGGGCCCACGAGCAGTACTTC.

The genes are TRBV11-3 and TRBJ1-3; TRBD1 agrees at 11 bases. CDR3 length: 16 amino acids. In germline, CDR1 is SGHNT, CDR2 YENEEA. Trimming cost V 5 bases and J 0 bases; bases outside gene matches: 3. CDR3 region: CASSPGQGDSGNTIYF. The CDR3 DNA is TGTGCCAGCAGCCCGGGACAGGGGGACTCTGGAAACACCATATATTTT.

This chain connects TRBV5-1 to TRBJ2-7; TRBD2 aligns across 9 bases. CDR1 is SGHRS and CDR2 is YFSETQ in the germline V gene. This CDR3 is built from 15 residues. V was clipped by 2 bases and J by 6 bases; unmatched bases: 9. The CDR3 loop is CASSFTPGREGEQYF. The CDR3 DNA follows: TGCGCCAGCAGCTTCACCCCCGGGCGGGAGGGCGAGCAGTACTTC.

The chain couples TRBV6-6 to TRBJ2-1; a possible D gene is TRBD2 (6 bases). Trimming shortened V by 4 bases and J by 6 bases, and 13 bases separated the two germline ends. The CDR3 runs to 14 residues. From germline, CDR1 is MNHNY and CDR2 SVGAGI (reference sequence). The CDR3 protein is CASSWGYGGNEQFF. CDR3 DNA sequence: TGTGCCAGCAGTTGGGGGTACGGGGGCAATGAGCAGTTCTTC.